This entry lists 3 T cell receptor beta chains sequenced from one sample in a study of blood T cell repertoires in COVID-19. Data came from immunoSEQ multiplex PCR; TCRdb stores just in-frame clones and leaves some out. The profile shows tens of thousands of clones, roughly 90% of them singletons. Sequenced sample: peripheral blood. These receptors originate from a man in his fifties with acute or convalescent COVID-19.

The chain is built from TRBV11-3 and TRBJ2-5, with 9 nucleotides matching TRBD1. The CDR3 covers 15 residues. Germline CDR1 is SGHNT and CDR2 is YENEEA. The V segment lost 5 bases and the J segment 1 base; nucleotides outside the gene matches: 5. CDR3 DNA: TGTGCCAGCAGCAGGACAGGGGACGGCCAAGAGACCCAGTACTTC. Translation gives CASSRTGDGQETQYF.

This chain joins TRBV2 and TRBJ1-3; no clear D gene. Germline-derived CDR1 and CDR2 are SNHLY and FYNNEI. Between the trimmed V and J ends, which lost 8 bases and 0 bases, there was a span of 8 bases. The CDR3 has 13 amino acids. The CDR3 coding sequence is TGTGCCAGCGGAGATACCTCTGGAAACACCATATATTTT. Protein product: CASGDTSGNTIYF. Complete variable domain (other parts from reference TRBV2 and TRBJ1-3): EPEVTQTPSHQVTQMGQEVILRCVPISNHLYFYWYRQILGQKVEFLVSFYNNEISEKSEIFDDQFSVERPDGSNFTLKIRSTKLEDSAMYFCASGDTSGNTIYFGEGSWLTVV.

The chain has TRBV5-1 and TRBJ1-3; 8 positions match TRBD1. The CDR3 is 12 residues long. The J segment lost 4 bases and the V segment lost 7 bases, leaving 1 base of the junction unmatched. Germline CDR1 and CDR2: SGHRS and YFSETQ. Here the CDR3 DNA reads TGCGCCAGCGGACAGGGAGGAAACACCATATATTTT. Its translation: CASGQGGNTIYF.